Below are 20 T cell receptor beta chains sequenced from a single sample in a study of blood T cells in healthy people across ages. Together with a sample-barcoded 5' primer, a J-beta primer mix was included in a second PCR lasting 7 to 11 cycles. TCRdb ran MiXCR on the 5' RACE reads and lists one entry per CDR3 protein. This sample has around 700,000 distinct CDR3 sequences, with 20% to 30% found just once. The same data also went into a second study, on T cells of mothers and their children.

Material: blood. All receptors come from a boy under 18 in good health.

The V call is TRBV3-1, the J call TRBJ2-7; the match to TRBD1 covers 11 bases. The CDR3 covers 14 residues. Germline lookup yields CDR1 LGHDT and CDR2 YNNKEL (reference sequence). The trim removed 5 bases at V and 6 bases at J, leaving 6 bases unmatched. CDR3 in DNA: TGTGCCAGCAGCTCCGGGACAGGGGGGCTCGAGCAGTACTTC. This translates into CASSSGTGGLEQYF.

The genes are TRBV2 and TRBJ1-2; D unclear. Trimming cost V 1 base and J 3 bases, with 6 bases left between them. CDR3 length: 13 residues. The germline gives CDR1 SNHLY, CDR2 FYNNEI. This chain's CDR3 is CASSEEGYYGYTF. The CDR3 region has the DNA TGTGCCAGCAGTGAAGAGGGCTACTATGGCTACACCTTC. The full variable domain, rest sourced from reference TRBV2 and TRBJ1-2, is EPEVTQTPSHQVTQMGQEVILRCVPISNHLYFYWYRQILGQKVEFLVSFYNNEISEKSEIFDDQFSVERPDGSNFTLKIRSTKLEDSAMYFCASSEEGYYGYTFGSGTRLTVV.

This clonotype showed up just a few times. The chain uses TRBV19 and TRBJ2-2, with 8 nucleotides matching TRBD1. This CDR3 is built from 16 residues. Germline lookup yields CDR1 LNHDA and CDR2 SQIVND (reference sequence). The V and J ends lost 7 bases and 1 base, in that order; junction bases with no gene match: 8. The DNA for the CDR3 is TGTGCCAGTACTGTGCCAGGGGGCGAGAACACCGGGGAGCTGTTTTTT. Protein: CASTVPGGENTGELFF.

The CDR3 nucleotides read TGTGCCAGCAGCTTAACGGGACTAGCCTTATCCCAGTACTTC. Its translation: CASSLTGLALSQYF. The V gene is TRBV11-2, the J gene TRBJ2-5, with 9 bases aligning to TRBD2. The V gene end was trimmed by 2 bases and the J gene end by 9 bases; junction bases not matched to a gene: 7. There are 14 residues in the CDR3. Germline V gene sequence: CDR1 SGHAT, CDR2 FQNNGV.

The V and J genes are TRBV4-1 and TRBJ1-4; D is possibly TRBD1 (5 bases). The CDR3 covers 15 residues. V was clipped by 5 bases and J by 6 bases, with 16 bases between them. CDR1 and CDR2 from the germline V gene are MGHRA and YSYEKL. For the CDR3, the DNA is TGCGCCAGCAGCTCGGGGCAGGGAAGGGATGAAAAACTGTTTTTT. This gives the protein CASSSGQGRDEKLFF.

The chain's CDR3 is CSALRGVYEQYF. In DNA form, the CDR3 reads TGCAGCGCCCTTAGGGGGGTCTACGAGCAGTACTTC. The rearrangement uses TRBV29-1 and TRBJ2-7; either TRBD1 or TRBD2 may supply D (6 bases each). The CDR3 is 12 amino acids. Trimming took off 7 bases at V and 3 bases at J, with 13 bases between the two ends. CDR1 and CDR2 (germline): SQVTM, ANQGSEA.

The chain uses TRBV6-1 and TRBJ2-5, with TRBD2 matching 11 bases. V gave up 8 bases and J gave up 7 bases; unmatched junction bases: 18. This CDR3 has 17 amino acids. Per the germline V gene, CDR1 is MNHNS and CDR2 is SASEGT. CDR3 nucleotide sequence: TGTGCCAGCTCCGCGGGACTAGCGGTGGTAAACGCAGGGACCCAGTACTTC. It is translated as CASSAGLAVVNAGTQYF.

In this sample, this clonotype turned up a few times. The V and J genes are TRBV5-1 and TRBJ2-1; D gene uncertain. CDR1 is SGHRS and CDR2 is YFSETQ in the germline V gene. The CDR3 covers 13 residues. Trimming cost V 3 bases and J 6 bases, with 10 bases left between them. The CDR3 DNA sequence: TGCGCCAGCAGCTGGCGAATAGGCAATGAGCAGTTCTTC. This gives the protein CASSWRIGNEQFF. The full variable domain, with the rest looked up from reference TRBV5-1 and TRBJ2-1, is KAGVTQTPRYLIKTRGQQVTLSCSPISGHRSVSWYQQTPGQGLQFLFEYFSETQRNKGNFPGRFSGRQFSNSRSEMNVSTLELGDSALYLCASSWRIGNEQFFGPGTRLTVL.

This clonotype came up a few times. This sequence joins TRBV3-1 and TRBJ2-5; maybe TRBD1 (6 bases). CDR1 is LGHDT, CDR2 YNNKEL, per germline (reference sequence). This CDR3 spans 15 amino acids. Deletions cut 4 bases from V and 0 bases from J, with 12 bases between. In DNA form, the CDR3 reads TGTGCCAGCAGCCGGGGCGGACAGTACCAAGAGACCCAGTACTTC. It yields the protein CASSRGGQYQETQYF.

This clonotype showed up just a few times. The chain combines TRBV2 with TRBJ2-3; D is possibly TRBD1 (5 bases). The CDR3 is 14 amino acids. The germline V gene has CDR1 SNHLY and CDR2 FYNNEI. Trimming removed 1 base from V and 2 bases from J, with 7 bases in between. CDR3 bases: TGTGCCAGCAGTGAAGGGGGCCCCACAGATACGCAGTATTTT. Translating it yields CASSEGGPTDTQYF.

In this sample, this clonotype turned up a few times. This chain uses TRBV6-1 with TRBJ1-1; maybe TRBD1 (6 bases). The CDR3 is made up of 12 amino acids. V was shortened by 5 bases and J by 5 bases, with 9 bases between the two germline ends. The germline gives CDR1 MNHNS, CDR2 SASEGT. The CDR3 region has the DNA TGTGCCAGCAGTACAGGGTTAACTGAAGCTTTCTTT. Residues: CASSTGLTEAFF.

This clonotype occurred many times. The chain combines TRBV10-3 with TRBJ2-5; 10 nucleotides match TRBD1. This CDR3 is 14 amino acids long. Germline CDR1 is ENHRY and CDR2 is SYGVKD. V was clipped by 4 bases and J by 3 bases; unmatched bases: 2. The CDR3 nucleotides are TGTGCCATCAGTGGGGGGACAGGGGAAGAGACCCAGTACTTC. It encodes CAISGGTGEETQYF.

The chain is built from TRBV9 and TRBJ2-7; TRBD2 matches 7 bases. Germline V gene sequence: CDR1 SGDLS, CDR2 YYNGEE. This CDR3 comprises 14 residues. Germline trimming cut 0 bases from V and 4 bases from J; bases unmatched to any gene: 4. CDR3 sequence: CASSVGEGMYEQYF. Here the CDR3 DNA reads TGTGCCAGCAGCGTAGGGGAGGGGATGTACGAGCAGTACTTC.

The genes are TRBV2 and TRBJ2-6; D ambiguous. Per germline, CDR1 SNHLY and CDR2 FYNNEI. The V end lost 6 bases, the J end lost 0 bases, and 9 bases lay between the germline ends. CDR3 length: 15 residues. The CDR3 sequence: CASRQLSSGANVLTF. As DNA, the CDR3 is TGTGCCAGCAGACAGCTCTCCTCTGGGGCCAACGTCCTGACTTTC.

The V call is TRBV12-3 or TRBV12-4, the J call TRBJ2-3; D call uncertain. The CDR3 is 13 residues long. V lost 2 bases, J lost 4 bases, and 7 bases lay in between. This CDR3 is CASSLSSSDTQYF. In DNA form, the CDR3 reads TGTGCCAGCAGTTTATCTAGTTCAGATACGCAGTATTTT.

This clonotype was counted only a few times. The chain couples TRBV6-1 to TRBJ2-5, with 8 bases identical to TRBD1. The CDR3 is 17 amino acids. Germline CDR1 and CDR2: MNHNS and SASEGT. With V trimmed by 4 bases and J by 3 bases, 13 bases remained unmatched. The CDR3 sequence is CASSGSGGGYWKETQYF. For the CDR3, the DNA is TGTGCCAGCAGTGGGTCAGGGGGCGGTTATTGGAAAGAGACCCAGTACTTC.

The rearrangement links TRBV28 to TRBJ2-1, with 8 bases fitting TRBD2. With the DNA end fitting TRBJ2-7 better, the J assignment may be wrong. CDR3 size: 14 residues. Germline V lookup: CDR1 MDHEN, CDR2 SYDVKM. For the CDR3, the DNA is TGTGCCAGCAGTTTACAGCGGGAGTTCTACGAGCAGTACTTC. It translates to CASSLQREFYEQYF.

The chain recombines TRBV29-1 with TRBJ2-5; tentative D call: TRBD1 (6 bases). The DNA end lines up better with TRBJ2-1; the J call may be wrong. Per germline, CDR1 SQVTM and CDR2 ANQGSEA. CDR3 length equals 13 residues. The DNA of the CDR3 is TGCAGCGTAGCCGGGACCCAGGGGAATGAGCAGTTCTTC. Protein: CSVAGTQGNEQFF.

This chain links TRBV20-1 with TRBJ2-2, with TRBD2 as a possible D gene (6 bases). V lost 3 bases and J 5 bases, leaving 13 bases between the germline ends. Germline V gives CDR1 DFQATT, CDR2 SNEGSKA (reference sequence). CDR3 length: 14 residues. The DNA for the CDR3 is TGCAGTGCTAGGGAGGGGACGTGGACCGGGGAGCTGTTTTTT. Its protein is CSAREGTWTGELFF.

This rearrangement joins TRBV2 to TRBJ2-5; D ambiguous. The J call may be mistaken, given a closer DNA end match to TRBJ2-1. The germline V gene encodes CDR1 SNHLY and CDR2 FYNNEI. The CDR3 runs to 11 residues. CDR3 sequence reads: CASSEGLEQFF. The CDR3 nucleotides are TGTGCCAGCAGTGAAGGTCTCGAGCAGTTCTTC.